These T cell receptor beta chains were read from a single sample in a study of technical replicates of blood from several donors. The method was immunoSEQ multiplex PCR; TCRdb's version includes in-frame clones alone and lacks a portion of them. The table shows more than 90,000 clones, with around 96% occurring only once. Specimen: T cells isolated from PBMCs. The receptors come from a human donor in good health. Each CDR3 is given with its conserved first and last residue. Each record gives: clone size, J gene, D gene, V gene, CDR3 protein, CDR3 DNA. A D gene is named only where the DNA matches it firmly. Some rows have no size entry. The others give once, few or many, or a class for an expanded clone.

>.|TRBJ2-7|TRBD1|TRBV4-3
CASSLDRGHEQYF
TGCGCCAGCAGCCTGGACAGGGGGCACGAGCAGTACTTC
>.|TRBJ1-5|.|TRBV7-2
CASSLVNQPQHF
TGTGCCAGCAGCTTAGTAAATCAGCCCCAGCATTTT
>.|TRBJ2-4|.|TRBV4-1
CASSRLTGVLNIQYF
TGCGCCAGCAGCCGGCTAACGGGAGTGTTAAACATTCAGTACTTC
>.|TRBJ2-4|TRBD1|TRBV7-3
CASSLAGGSKNIQYF
TGTGCCAGCAGCTTAGCAGGGGGCTCGAAAAACATTCAGTACTTC
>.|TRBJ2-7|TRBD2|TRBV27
CASSWGLAVSGEQYF
TGTGCCAGCAGTTGGGGACTAGCGGTTTCGGGGGAGCAGTACTTC
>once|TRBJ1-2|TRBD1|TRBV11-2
CASSLGTGGYHGYTF
TGTGCCAGCAGCTTAGGGACAGGGGGGTATCATGGCTACACCTTC
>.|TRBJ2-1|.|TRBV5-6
CASSSPSSYNEQFF
TGTGCCAGCAGTTCTCCTAGCTCCTACAATGAGCAGTTCTTC
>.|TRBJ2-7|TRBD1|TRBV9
CASSVAVGQAQEQYF
TGTGCCAGCAGCGTAGCTGTAGGACAGGCTCAAGAGCAGTACTTC
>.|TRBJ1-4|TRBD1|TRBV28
CASSSGQGPEKLFF
TGTGCCAGCAGTTCGGGACAGGGGCCTGAAAAACTGTTTTTT
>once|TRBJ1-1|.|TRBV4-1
CASSQVNNGSPAFF
TGCGCCAGCAGCCAAGTTAACAACGGGTCACCAGCTTTCTTT
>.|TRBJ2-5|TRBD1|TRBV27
CASRTGIQETQYF
TGTGCCAGCAGGACAGGGATACAAGAGACCCAGTACTTC
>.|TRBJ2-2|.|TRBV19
CASSIRLRELFF
TGTGCCAGTAGTATTAGACTTCGGGAGCTGTTTTTT
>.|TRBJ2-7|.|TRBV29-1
CSVGGRSQYF
TGCAGCGTTGGAGGGCGTTCGCAGTACTTC
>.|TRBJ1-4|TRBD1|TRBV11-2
CASSLSTGNEKLFF
TGTGCCAGCAGCTTATCGACAGGGAACGAAAAACTGTTTTTT
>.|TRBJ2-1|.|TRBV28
CASSSAGGAYNEQFF
TGTGCCAGCAGCTCAGCGGGCGGGGCCTACAATGAGCAGTTCTTC
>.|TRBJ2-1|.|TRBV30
CAWSGKGELAPYNEQFF
TGTGCCTGGAGTGGGAAGGGAGAACTAGCCCCCTACAATGAGCAGTTCTTC
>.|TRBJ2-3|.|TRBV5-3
CARSLPKGGGSRTDTQYF
TGTGCCAGAAGCTTGCCTAAAGGGGGGGGATCTCGCACAGATACGCAGTATTTT
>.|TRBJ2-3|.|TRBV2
CATATSLRDTQYF
TGTGCCACCGCGACTAGTCTAAGAGATACGCAGTATTTT
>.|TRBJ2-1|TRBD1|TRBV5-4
CASSLGQGYNEQFF
TGTGCCAGCAGCTTGGGACAGGGATACAATGAGCAGTTCTTC
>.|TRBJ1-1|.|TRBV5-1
CASSFLTGLNTEAFF
TGCGCCAGCAGCTTCTTGACAGGCCTGAACACTGAAGCTTTCTTT
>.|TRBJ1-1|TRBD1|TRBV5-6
CASSSGQVVVNTEAFF
TGTGCCAGCAGCTCGGGACAGGTAGTCGTCAACACTGAAGCTTTCTTT
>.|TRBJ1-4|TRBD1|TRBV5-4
CASSLPGQGREKLFF
TGTGCCAGCAGCTTGCCGGGACAGGGGCGAGAAAAACTGTTTTTT
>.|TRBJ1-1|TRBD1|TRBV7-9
CASSLSGTGRNTEAFF
TGTGCCAGCAGCCTATCAGGGACAGGCCGGAACACTGAAGCTTTCTTT
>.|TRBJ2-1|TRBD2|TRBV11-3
CASSLVAGAHNEQFF
TGTGCCAGCAGCTTAGTGGCGGGAGCCCACAATGAGCAGTTCTTC
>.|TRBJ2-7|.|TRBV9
CASSVGGGRAYEQYF
TGTGCCAGCAGCGTAGGGGGTGGGAGAGCCTACGAGCAGTACTTC
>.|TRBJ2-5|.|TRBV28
CASSLWQGYRETQYF
TGTGCCAGCAGTTTATGGCAGGGGTATCGGGAGACCCAGTACTTC
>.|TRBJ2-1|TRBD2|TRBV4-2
CASSPGVGTNYEQFF
TGTGCCAGCAGCCCAGGAGTTGGGACTAACTATGAGCAGTTCTTC
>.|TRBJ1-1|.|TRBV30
CAWSVLTGNTEAFF
TGTGCCTGGAGTGTATTAACAGGGAACACTGAAGCTTTCTTT
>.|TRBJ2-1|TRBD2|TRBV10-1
CASSSGLARNEQFF
TGCGCCAGCAGTAGCGGACTAGCGCGCAATGAGCAGTTCTTC
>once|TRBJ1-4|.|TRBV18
CASSPAVEKLFF
TGTGCCAGCTCACCGGCGGTCGAAAAACTGTTTTTT
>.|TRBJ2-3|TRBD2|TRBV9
CASSETSGSTDTQYF
TGTGCCAGCAGCGAGACTAGCGGGTCCACAGATACGCAGTATTTT
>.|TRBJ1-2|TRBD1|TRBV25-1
CASSAQGSYGYTF
TGTGCCAGCAGTGCACAGGGGTCCTATGGCTACACCTTC
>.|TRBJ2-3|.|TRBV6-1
CASSPNPGSTDTQYF
TGTGCCAGCAGTCCCAACCCCGGTAGCACAGATACGCAGTATTTT
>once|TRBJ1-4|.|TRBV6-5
CASSYSGSPNEKLFF
TGTGCCAGCAGTTACTCGGGCAGCCCCAATGAAAAACTGTTTTTT
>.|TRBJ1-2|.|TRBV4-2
CASSQGGNGYTF
TGTGCCAGCAGCCAGGGGGGAAATGGCTACACCTTC
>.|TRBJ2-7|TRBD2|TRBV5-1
CASSPGTSGISYEQYF
TGCGCCAGCAGCCCCGGGACTAGCGGGATTTCCTACGAGCAGTACTTC
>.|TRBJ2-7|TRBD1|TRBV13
CASSGDREGSYEQYF
TGTGCCAGCAGCGGGGACAGGGAGGGATCCTACGAGCAGTACTTC
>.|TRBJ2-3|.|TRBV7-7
CASSLIHGDTQYF
TGTGCTAGCAGCTTAATCCACGGAGATACGCAGTATTTT
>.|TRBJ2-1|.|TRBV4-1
CASSRGITGSYNEQFF
TGCGCCAGCAGCCGCGGAATAACGGGCTCCTACAATGAGCAGTTCTTC
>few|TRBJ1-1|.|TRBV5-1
CASSFGGTEAFF
TGCGCCAGCAGCTTCGGGGGCACTGAAGCTTTCTTT
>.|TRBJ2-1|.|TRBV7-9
CASSLGAYNEQFF
TGTGCCAGCAGCTTGGGCGCATACAATGAGCAGTTCTTC
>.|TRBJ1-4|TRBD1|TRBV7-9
CASSRGQGSHEKLFF
TGTGCCAGCAGTCGGGGACAGGGCAGTCATGAAAAACTGTTTTTT
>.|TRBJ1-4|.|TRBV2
CASSATLSNEKLFF
TGTGCCAGCAGTGCAACTCTCTCCAATGAAAAACTGTTTTTT
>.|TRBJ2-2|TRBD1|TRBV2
CASSWTGNTGELFF
TGTGCCAGCAGTTGGACAGGGAACACCGGGGAGCTGTTTTTT
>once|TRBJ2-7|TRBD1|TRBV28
CASSGFGQGHYEQYF
TGTGCCAGCAGTGGATTTGGACAGGGCCATTACGAGCAGTACTTC
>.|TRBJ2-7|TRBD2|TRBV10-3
CAISGSSGRYYEQYF
TGTGCCATCAGTGGATCTAGCGGGAGGTACTACGAGCAGTACTTC
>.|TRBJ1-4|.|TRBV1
CTSSQRTGDDEKLFF
TGCACCAGCAGCCAAAGGACAGGGGATGATGAAAAACTGTTTTTT
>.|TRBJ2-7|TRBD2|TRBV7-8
CASSLFTSGYEQYF
TGTGCCAGCAGCTTATTTACTAGCGGTTACGAGCAGTACTTC
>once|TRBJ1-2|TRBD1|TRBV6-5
CASRRRQGNYGYTF
TGTGCCAGCAGACGCCGACAGGGGAACTATGGCTACACCTTC
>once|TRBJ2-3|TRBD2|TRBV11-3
CASSFGTSRSTDTQYF
TGTGCCAGCAGCTTTGGGACTAGCCGAAGCACAGATACGCAGTATTTT
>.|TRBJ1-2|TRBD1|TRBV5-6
CASSAMTGVYGYTF
TGTGCCAGCAGCGCGATGACAGGGGTTTATGGCTACACCTTC
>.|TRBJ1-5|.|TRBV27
CASSLTGYDQPQHF
TGTGCCAGCAGTTTAACAGGGTATGATCAGCCCCAGCATTTT
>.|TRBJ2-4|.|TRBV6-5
CASSWGEIQYF
TGTGCCAGCAGTTGGGGGGAGATTCAGTACTTC
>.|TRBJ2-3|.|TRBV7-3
CASSFPGTDTQYF
TGTGCCAGCAGCTTCCCGGGCACAGATACGCAGTATTTT
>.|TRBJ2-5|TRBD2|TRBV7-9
CASNCPEGSGRKTQYF
TGTGCCAGCAACTGCCCGGAAGGGAGCGGGAGGAAGACCCAGTACTTC
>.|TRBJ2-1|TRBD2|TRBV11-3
CASSLTSGRSQFF
TGTGCCAGCAGCTTAACTAGCGGGAGATCCCAGTTCTTC
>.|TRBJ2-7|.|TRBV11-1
CASSSRGAGNYEQYF
TGTGCCAGCAGCTCCCGTGGGGCAGGGAACTACGAGCAGTACTTC
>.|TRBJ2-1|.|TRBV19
CASSTGLSYNEQFF
TGTGCCAGTAGCACAGGGTTATCTTACAATGAGCAGTTCTTC
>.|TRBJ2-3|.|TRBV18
CASSSAGTWDTQYF
TGTGCCAGCTCGTCCGCGGGTACCTGGGATACGCAGTATTTT
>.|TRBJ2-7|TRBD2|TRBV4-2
CASSPGLAGVAEQYF
TGTGCCAGCAGCCCAGGACTCGCGGGAGTAGCAGAGCAGTACTTC